This TCR beta chain was profiled in a study of blood T cell repertoires in COVID-19. On the study more broadly: Donors in the United States, Italy and Spain gave samples during acute or convalescent COVID-19.

TCRdb's copy holds only in-frame clones and misses some; the assay was immunoSEQ multiplex PCR. The sample lists around 210,000 clones; around 80% were seen once. Seattle patients were enrolled during active infection and followed longitudinally. The source material was peripheral blood. The origin of this receptor is a woman of 80 years or more with COVID-19, enrolled during active disease.

The chain's CDR3 is CASSLEVAGVTDTQYF. The CDR3 DNA is TGTGCCAGCAGCTTAGAAGTAGCGGGAGTCACAGATACGCAGTATTTT. This chain connects TRBV7-8 to TRBJ2-3, with TRBD2 matching 9 bases. V was pared by 1 base and J by 2 bases, with 4 bases of the junction left unmatched. The CDR3 contains 16 residues. Germline values: CDR1 SGHVS, CDR2 FQNEAQ. The full variable domain, in which reference TRBV7-8 and TRBJ2-3 provide the parts outside the CDR3, is GAGVSQSPRYKVAKRGQDVALRCDPISGHVSLFWYQQALGQGPEFLTYFQNEAQLDKSGLPSDRFFAERPEGSVSTLKIQRTQQEDSAVYLCASSLEVAGVTDTQYFGPGTRLTVL.